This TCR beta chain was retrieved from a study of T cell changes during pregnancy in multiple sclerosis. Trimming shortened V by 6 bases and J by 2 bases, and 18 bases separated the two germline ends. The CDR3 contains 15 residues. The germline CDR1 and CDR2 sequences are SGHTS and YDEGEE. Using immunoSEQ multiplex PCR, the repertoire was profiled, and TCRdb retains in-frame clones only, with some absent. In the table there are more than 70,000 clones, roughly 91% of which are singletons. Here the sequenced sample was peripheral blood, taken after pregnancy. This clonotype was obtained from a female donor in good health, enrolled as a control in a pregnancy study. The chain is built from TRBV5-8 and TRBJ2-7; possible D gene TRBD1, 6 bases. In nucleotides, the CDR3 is TGTGCCAGCAAGGCCCGGGACACTCGTCCCTACGAGCAGTACTTC. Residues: CASKARDTRPYEQYF.